This TCR beta chain was recovered during a study of cytomegalovirus exposure and HLA in healthy donors. V gave up 1 base and J gave up 6 bases; unmatched junction bases: 10. CDR1 is SQVTM, CDR2 ANQGSEA, per germline. The CDR3 covers 16 residues. It was healthy bone marrow donors who served as donors. As to this clone: What it binds is not known.

Study conclusions and caveats: Roughly uniform depth of sequencing across donors was assumed in presence/absence analyses.

The PCR contained 60 Vbeta and 13 Jbeta primers. TCRdb's copy holds only in-frame clones and misses some; the assay was immunoSEQ multiplex PCR. The sample includes over 90,000 clones, about 73% seen only once; the top ten take around 16%. This clonotype was sampled from a woman in her fifties or sixties in good health and CMV-seropositive. Sequenced input: PBMCs. The V gene is TRBV29-1, the J gene TRBJ1-4, with 8 bases that match TRBD1. The CDR3 bases are TGCAGCGTTGAAGGCATAACAGGGGGTGAGGATGAAAAACTGTTTTTT. Translating it yields CSVEGITGGEDEKLFF.